These 28 T cell receptor beta chains were all obtained from the same sample, sequenced in a study of human T cells and chemical hapten exposure (dated by TCRdb to the early 2020s). Reading the label with the study, this specimen's time point is: patch test 1, 2 weeks after DPC sensitization. In the paper's terms, the treatment or condition label means: therapeutic diphenylcyclopropenone sensitization with weekly scalp DPC. The library was made by RACE. Sequencing was performed on a NextSeq 500. In-frame beta chains were kept once TCRdb had trimmed the public reads at Q25 with fastp and called clones with MiXCR. Each entry is one CDR3 protein sequence, shown with its most common DNA and genes. The sample has around 340,000 distinct CDR3 sequences on record, approximately 6.9% of them singletons. Of the sample, around 8.4% falls within the top ten clones. Sequencing used whole blood, obtained in connection with sensitization to the hapten diphenylcyclopropenone (DPC). The receptor source for this set is a woman aged 18-35 years with alopecia areata. Some clones in this sample may be carry-over from other donors' samples.

CDR3 region: CAISEYDRGHTEAFF. The CDR3 DNA sequence: TGTGCCATCAGTGAGTATGACAGGGGGCACACTGAAGCTTTCTTT. The V call is TRBV10-3, the J call TRBJ1-1, with 10 positions matching TRBD1. The CDR3 is 15 residues long. J gave up 3 bases and V 1 base, and 2 bases lay outside the gene matches. Germline-derived CDR1 and CDR2 are ENHRY and SYGVKD.

The chain uses TRBV5-1 and TRBJ2-7; D is unresolved. CDR1 is SGHRS and CDR2 is YFSETQ in the germline V gene. Trimming cost V 5 bases and J 2 bases, with 14 bases left between them. The CDR3 runs 14 residues. Written as DNA, the CDR3 is TGCGCCAGCAGGATTCAAACAGAACCCTACGAGCAGTACTTC. It encodes CASRIQTEPYEQYF.

This chain uses TRBV10-3 with TRBJ2-5; D remains unclear. Germline V CDR1 and CDR2: ENHRY, SYGVKD. Trimming shortened V by 0 bases and J by 7 bases, and 9 bases separated the two germline ends. There are 13 residues in the CDR3. The CDR3 reads CAISESLRVTQYF. The CDR3 DNA is TGTGCCATCAGTGAGTCTCTCCGGGTGACCCAGTACTTC.

This clonotype appeared many times. The chain links TRBV7-9 to TRBJ2-3; D gene uncertain. In germline, CDR1 is SEHNR, CDR2 FQNEAQ (reference sequence). The CDR3 covers 12 residues. V was trimmed by 5 bases and J by 3 bases, leaving 6 bases between them. In nucleotides, the CDR3 is TGTGCCAGCAGCCGGATGACAGATACGCAGTATTTT. Its protein is CASSRMTDTQYF.

This clonotype was recorded many times. The rearrangement joins TRBV7-9 to TRBJ1-5, with no clear D. This CDR3 is built from 14 residues. CDR1 and CDR2 from the germline V gene are SEHNR and FQNEAQ (reference sequence). With 3 bases removed from V and 0 bases from J, the gap between germline ends came to 6 bases. Here the CDR3 reads CASSFGDSNQPQHF. The CDR3 DNA reads TGTGCCAGCAGCTTTGGTGATAGCAATCAGCCCCAGCATTTT.

This clonotype has a single count. Given a much more abundant clone one base away, this may be a read error. The gene calls are TRBV12-3 or TRBV12-4 and TRBJ2-4, with TRBD1 as a possible D gene (6 bases). The CDR3 consists of 16 residues. Between the trimmed V and J ends, which lost 3 bases and 4 bases, there was a span of 16 bases. The CDR3, as DNA: TGTGCCAGCAGTTTTCGTTCCTGGACAGCTAAAAACATTCAGTACTTC. The encoded protein is CASSFRSWTAKNIQYF.

This clonotype was seen a handful of times. CDR3 in amino acids: CASSFRDRDEAFF. CDR3 nucleotide sequence: TGTGCCAGCAGCTTTCGGGACAGGGATGAAGCTTTCTTT. The V call is TRBV11-2, the J call TRBJ1-1, with 9 bases identical to TRBD1. The length of the CDR3 is 13 residues. Germline CDR1 reads SGHAT; CDR2 reads FQNNGV. V was clipped by 3 bases and J by 7 bases; unmatched bases: 3.

The J gene is TRBJ1-5, the V gene TRBV20-1, with D possibly TRBD1 on 5 matching bases. V dropped 3 bases and J dropped 2 bases, with 11 bases sitting between them. The CDR3 totals 14 residues. CDR1 DFQATT and CDR2 SNEGSKA come from the germline V gene (reference sequence). The CDR3 nucleotides are TGCAGTGCTAGTAGGCGGGGGGGCAATCAGCCCCAGCATTTT. Translated, it gives CSASRRGGNQPQHF.

This clonotype showed up just a few times. V gene TRBV5-1 combines with J gene TRBJ1-1; possibly TRBD1 for D (5 bases). Trimming removed 3 bases from V and 5 bases from J, with 14 bases in between. This CDR3 has 14 residues. Looked up from germline, CDR1 is SGHRS and CDR2 is YFSETQ. Written as DNA, the CDR3 is TGCGCCAGCAGCTCCCGGGCCAGGGTGACTGAAGCTTTCTTT. Translation: CASSSRARVTEAFF.

The sample holds a few counts of this clonotype. The CDR3: CASSQARGSQETQYF. CDR3 coding DNA: TGTGCCAGCAGCCAAGCTCGGGGCAGCCAAGAGACCCAGTACTTC. This chain joins TRBV3-1 and TRBJ2-5; the D call may be TRBD1 or TRBD2 (5 bases each). Trimming removed 1 base at V and 1 base at J, with 10 bases between. CDR1 is LGHDT and CDR2 is YNNKEL in the germline V gene (reference sequence). The CDR3 runs 15 residues.

This clonotype was seen only a few times. V is TRBV29-1 and J is TRBJ2-3, with D perhaps TRBD2 (6 bases). Germline CDR1 SQVTM, CDR2 ANQGSEA. This CDR3 is 11 amino acids long. V shed 6 bases and J shed 6 bases, with 10 bases lying between them. The CDR3 sequence: CSVLATDTQYF. The CDR3 DNA sequence: TGCAGCGTACTAGCTACCGATACGCAGTATTTT.

This clonotype has just a few counts. The genes are TRBV7-6 and TRBJ2-5; 7 bases agree with TRBD1. CDR1 and CDR2 from the germline V gene are SGHVS and FNYEAQ. V lost 3 bases to trimming and J lost 0 bases; unmatched junction nucleotides: 4. This CDR3 has 15 residues. This chain's CDR3 is CASSLGQSDQETQYF. The CDR3 region has the DNA TGTGCCAGCAGCTTGGGACAGAGCGACCAAGAGACCCAGTACTTC.

Many counts were recorded for this clonotype. This sequence joins TRBV2 and TRBJ1-2, with a weak D call TRBD1 (6 bases). This CDR3 spans 13 amino acids. Germline CDR1 SNHLY, CDR2 FYNNEI. V lost 9 bases, J lost 5 bases, and 16 bases lay in between. This CDR3 reads CARGQDSWYGYTF. The CDR3 DNA is TGTGCCAGGGGGCAGGACAGTTGGTATGGCTACACCTTC.

V usage is TRBV2 and J usage is TRBJ2-5; D call uncertain. V dropped 7 bases and J dropped 5 bases, with 14 bases sitting between them. Germline V gives CDR1 SNHLY, CDR2 FYNNEI. The CDR3 covers 13 residues. The CDR3 DNA reads as TGTGCCAGCACATTTTTCTCGGGTGAGACCCAGTACTTC. Residues: CASTFFSGETQYF.

The V gene is TRBV20-1, the J gene TRBJ2-1; D uncertain. This CDR3 region has 15 residues. Germline V gives CDR1 DFQATT, CDR2 SNEGSKA (reference sequence). V gave up 0 bases and J gave up 6 bases, with 15 bases separating them. The CDR3 region has the DNA TGCAGTGCTAGAGATTTCTCCACCGCTATCAATGAGCAGTTCTTC. Amino acids: CSARDFSTAINEQFF.

This clonotype was recorded a few times. V gene TRBV12-5 combines with J gene TRBJ2-2; D remains unclear. Germline CDR1 and CDR2: LGHNT and FRNRAP. CDR3 length: 16 amino acids. Deletions cut 0 bases from V and 7 bases from J, with 15 bases between. The CDR3 region has the DNA TGTGCTAGTGGTTTGGTACGCGGTCCGCTGGGCGGGGAGCTGTTTTTT. It yields the protein CASGLVRGPLGGELFF.

V and J are TRBV4-1 and TRBJ2-3, with a tentative D call TRBD1 (5 bases). Germline assignment: CDR1 MGHRA and CDR2 YSYEKL. The CDR3 has 13 residues. V lost 8 bases, J lost 5 bases, and 14 bases lay in between. Written as DNA, the CDR3 is TGCGCCAGCGGACGACAGTCGGGAGATACGCAGTATTTT. Protein product: CASGRQSGDTQYF.

This chain connects TRBV20-1 to TRBJ2-7, with 7 nucleotides matching TRBD2. With 6 bases clipped from V and 4 bases from J, the junction kept 9 bases outside the gene matches. Germline CDR1 is DFQATT and CDR2 is SNEGSKA (reference sequence). This CDR3 spans 13 amino acids. This CDR3 reads CSARTRGIYEQYF. CDR3 DNA: TGCAGTGCCCGGACTAGAGGCATTTACGAGCAGTACTTC.

The chain employs TRBV19 and TRBJ1-2; D perhaps matches TRBD1 (6 bases). The CDR3 covers 12 residues. In germline, CDR1 is LNHDA, CDR2 SQIVND (reference sequence). Trimming removed 7 bases at V and 4 bases at J, with 10 bases between. The CDR3: CASTSRGYGYTF. The CDR3, as DNA: TGTGCCAGTACCAGCAGGGGCTATGGCTACACCTTC.

This clonotype was picked up many times. This sequence joins TRBV7-2 and TRBJ2-2; perhaps TRBD2 as D (6 bases). The ends were cut back, 3 bases at V and 6 bases at J, with 17 bases in the middle. Looked up from germline, CDR1 is SGHTA and CDR2 is FQGNSA. The CDR3 is 16 amino acids. CDR3 sequence reads: CASSFRVPGEAGELFF. The DNA of the CDR3 is TGTGCCAGCAGCTTTAGGGTCCCGGGGGAAGCCGGGGAGCTGTTTTTT. Complete variable domain (other parts from reference TRBV7-2 and TRBJ2-2): GAGVSQSPSNKVTEKGKDVELRCDPISGHTALYWYRQSLGQGLEFLIYFQGNSAPDKSGLPSDRFSAERTGGSVSTLTIQRTQQEDSAVYLCASSFRVPGEAGELFFGEGSRLTVL.

This rearrangement joins TRBV20-1 to TRBJ1-3; TRBD1 matches 7 bases. CDR3 length: 13 amino acids. V dropped 1 base and J dropped 7; count of bases not matched to a gene: 4. Looked up from germline, CDR1 is DFQATT and CDR2 is SNEGSKA (reference sequence). The CDR3 here is CSARGDSFNTIYF. The CDR3, as DNA: TGCAGTGCTAGAGGGGACAGCTTCAACACCATATATTTT.

The sample holds many counts of this clonotype. The genes are TRBV2 and TRBJ1-5, with D unclear. CDR1 is SNHLY and CDR2 is FYNNEI in the germline V gene. V shed 6 bases and J shed 8 bases, with 11 bases lying between them. This CDR3 has 12 amino acids. CDR3 sequence (DNA): TGTGCCAGCAGGTTGGGAGCAGAGCCCCAGCATTTT. The encoded protein is CASRLGAEPQHF.

There are many counts of this clonotype. This rearrangement joins TRBV20-1 to TRBJ2-7; no clear D gene. There are 14 residues in the CDR3. V lost 6 bases, J lost 3 bases, and 18 bases lay in between. CDR1 and CDR2 (germline): DFQATT, SNEGSKA (reference sequence). Here the CDR3 DNA reads TGCAGTGCGACCGAAGAAAATACTTACTACGAGCAGTACTTC. Amino acid sequence: CSATEENTYYEQYF.

This clonotype was counted only a few times. The J gene is TRBJ1-6, the V gene TRBV10-3; possibly TRBD1 for D (5 bases). Trimming shortened V by 11 bases and J by 0 bases, and 20 bases separated the two germline ends. Germline CDR1 is ENHRY and CDR2 is SYGVKD. This CDR3 has 17 amino acids. The CDR3 sequence: CAVQAGSRSSYNSPLHF. The CDR3 DNA reads as TGTGCCGTACAGGCTGGGTCAAGGAGCTCCTATAATTCACCCCTCCACTTT.

The table lists this clonotype with many counts. The rearrangement links TRBV20-1 to TRBJ2-1; D may be TRBD1 (5 bases). Between the trimmed V and J ends, which lost 5 bases and 6 bases, there was a span of 11 bases. CDR1 and CDR2 from the germline V gene are DFQATT and SNEGSKA (reference sequence). The CDR3 loop spans 12 amino acids. The chain's CDR3 is CSAPTVANEQFF. The CDR3 coding sequence is TGCAGTGCTCCGACAGTCGCCAATGAGCAGTTCTTC.

V usage is TRBV18 and J usage is TRBJ2-5; unclear D gene. Trimming took off 3 bases at V and 7 bases at J, with 12 bases between the two ends. Germline V gene lookup returns CDR1 KGHSH and CDR2 LQKENI. The CDR3 extends over 13 amino acids. This CDR3 reads CASSPIPSPTQYF. CDR3 nucleotides: TGTGCCAGCTCACCGATCCCCTCACCGACCCAGTACTTC.

There are many counts of this clonotype. V gene TRBV6-2 or TRBV6-3 combines with J gene TRBJ1-5, with unresolved D. CDR3 length equals 14 residues. V gave up 1 base and J gave up 2 bases, with 6 bases separating them. Germline-derived CDR1 and CDR2 are MNHEY and SVGEGT. The CDR3 reads CASSYWQGNQPQHF. The CDR3 DNA reads TGTGCCAGCAGTTACTGGCAGGGCAATCAGCCCCAGCATTTT.

The chain uses TRBV10-3 and TRBJ2-3; D gene unclear. In germline, CDR1 is ENHRY, CDR2 SYGVKD. The CDR3 totals 15 residues. V shed 5 bases and J shed 6 bases, with 18 bases lying between them. The CDR3 region has the DNA TGTGCCATCAGTAGTTTCCCAAAAATTCAGGATACGCAGTATTTT. It is translated as CAISSFPKIQDTQYF.